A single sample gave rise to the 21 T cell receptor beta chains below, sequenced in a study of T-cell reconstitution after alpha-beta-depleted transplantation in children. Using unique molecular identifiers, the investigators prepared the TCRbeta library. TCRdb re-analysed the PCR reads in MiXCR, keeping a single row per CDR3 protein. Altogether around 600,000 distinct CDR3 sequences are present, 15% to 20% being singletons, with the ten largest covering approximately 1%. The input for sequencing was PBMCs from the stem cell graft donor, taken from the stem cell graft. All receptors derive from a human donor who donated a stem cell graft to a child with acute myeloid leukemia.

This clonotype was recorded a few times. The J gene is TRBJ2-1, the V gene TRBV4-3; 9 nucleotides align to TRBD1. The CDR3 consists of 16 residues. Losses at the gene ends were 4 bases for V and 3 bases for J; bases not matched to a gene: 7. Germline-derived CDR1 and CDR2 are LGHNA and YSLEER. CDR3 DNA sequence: TGCGCCAGCAGCCTCTCCGGGACAGGGATCTACAATGAGCAGTTCTTC. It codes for CASSLSGTGIYNEQFF.

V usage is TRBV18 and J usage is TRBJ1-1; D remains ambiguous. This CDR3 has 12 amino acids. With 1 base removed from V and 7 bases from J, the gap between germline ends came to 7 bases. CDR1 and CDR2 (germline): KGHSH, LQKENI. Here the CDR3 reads CASSPQQLEAFF. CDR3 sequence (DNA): TGTGCCAGCTCACCACAACAGCTTGAAGCTTTCTTT.

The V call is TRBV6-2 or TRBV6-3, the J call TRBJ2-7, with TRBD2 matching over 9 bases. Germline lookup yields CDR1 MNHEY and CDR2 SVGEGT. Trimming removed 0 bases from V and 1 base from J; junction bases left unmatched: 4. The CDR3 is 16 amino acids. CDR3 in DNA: TGTGCCAGCAGTTACTCCGAACTAGCGGGTTCCTACGAGCAGTACGTC. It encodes CASSYSELAGSYEQYV.

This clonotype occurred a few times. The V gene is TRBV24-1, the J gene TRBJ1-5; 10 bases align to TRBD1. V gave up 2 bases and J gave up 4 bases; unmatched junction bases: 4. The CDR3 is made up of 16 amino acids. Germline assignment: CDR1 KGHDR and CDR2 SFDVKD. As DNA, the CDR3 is TGTGCCACCAGTGATTCCGGGACAGGGGTAAATCAGCCCCAGCATTTT. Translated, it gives CATSDSGTGVNQPQHF.

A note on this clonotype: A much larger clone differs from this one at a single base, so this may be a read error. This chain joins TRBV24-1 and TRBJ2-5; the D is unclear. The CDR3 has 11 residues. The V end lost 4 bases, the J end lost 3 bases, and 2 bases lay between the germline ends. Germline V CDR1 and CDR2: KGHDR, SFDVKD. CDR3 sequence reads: CATSDEETQYF. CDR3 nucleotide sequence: TGTGCCACCAGTGACGAAGAGACCCAGTACTTC.

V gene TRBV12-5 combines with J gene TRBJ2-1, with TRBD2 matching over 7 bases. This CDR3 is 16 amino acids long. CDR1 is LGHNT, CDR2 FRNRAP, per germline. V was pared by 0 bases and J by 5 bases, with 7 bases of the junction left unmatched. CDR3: CASGLVGREGHNEQFF. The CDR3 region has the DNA TGTGCTAGTGGTTTGGTAGGGAGGGAAGGGCACAATGAGCAGTTCTTC.

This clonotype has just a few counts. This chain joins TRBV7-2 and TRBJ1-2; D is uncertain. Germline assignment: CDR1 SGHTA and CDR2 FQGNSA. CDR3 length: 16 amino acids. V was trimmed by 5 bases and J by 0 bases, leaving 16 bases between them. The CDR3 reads CASSRHLRTTNYGYTF. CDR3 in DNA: TGTGCCAGCAGCCGCCATCTGAGGACCACTAACTATGGCTACACCTTC.

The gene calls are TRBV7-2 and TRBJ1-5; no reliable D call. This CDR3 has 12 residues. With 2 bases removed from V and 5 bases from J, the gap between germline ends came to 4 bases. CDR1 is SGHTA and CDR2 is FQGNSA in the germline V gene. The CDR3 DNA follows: TGTGCCAGCAGCTTATTCCATCAGCCCCAGCATTTT. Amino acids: CASSLFHQPQHF.

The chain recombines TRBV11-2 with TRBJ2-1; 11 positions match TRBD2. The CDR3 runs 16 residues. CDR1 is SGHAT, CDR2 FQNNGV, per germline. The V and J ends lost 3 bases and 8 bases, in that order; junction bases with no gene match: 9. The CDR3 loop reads CASSFTGSGGGDEQFF. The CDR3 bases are TGTGCCAGCAGCTTCACGGGTAGCGGGGGGGGGGATGAGCAGTTCTTC.

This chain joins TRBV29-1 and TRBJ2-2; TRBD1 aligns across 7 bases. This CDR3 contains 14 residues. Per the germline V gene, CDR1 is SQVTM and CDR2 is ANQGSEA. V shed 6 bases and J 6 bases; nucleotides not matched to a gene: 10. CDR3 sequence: CSVSLTGVSGELFF. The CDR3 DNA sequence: TGCAGCGTCTCTCTTACAGGGGTTTCCGGGGAGCTGTTTTTT.

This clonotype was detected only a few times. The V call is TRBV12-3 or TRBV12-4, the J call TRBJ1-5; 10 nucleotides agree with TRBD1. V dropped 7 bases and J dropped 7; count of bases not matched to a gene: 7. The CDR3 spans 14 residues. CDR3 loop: CASNRQGAGQPQHF. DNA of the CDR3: TGTGCCAGCAACCGACAGGGGGCAGGACAGCCCCAGCATTTT.

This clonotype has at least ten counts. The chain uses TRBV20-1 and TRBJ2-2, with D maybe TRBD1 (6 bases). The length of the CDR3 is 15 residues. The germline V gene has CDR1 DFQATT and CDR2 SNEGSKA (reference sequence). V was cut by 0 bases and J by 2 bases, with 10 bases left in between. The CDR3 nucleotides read TGCAGTGCTAGAGATGGACAGATTAACACCGGGGAGCTGTTTTTT. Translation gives CSARDGQINTGELFF.

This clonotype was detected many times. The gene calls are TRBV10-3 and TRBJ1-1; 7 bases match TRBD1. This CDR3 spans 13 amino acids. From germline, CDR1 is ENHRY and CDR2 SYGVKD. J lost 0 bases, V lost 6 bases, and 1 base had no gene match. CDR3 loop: CAIRGQMNTEAFF. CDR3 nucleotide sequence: TGTGCCATCAGGGGACAGATGAACACTGAAGCTTTCTTT.

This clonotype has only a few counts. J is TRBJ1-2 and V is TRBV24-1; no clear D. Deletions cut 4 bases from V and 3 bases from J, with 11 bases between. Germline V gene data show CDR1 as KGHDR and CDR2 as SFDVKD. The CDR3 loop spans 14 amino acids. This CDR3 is CATSDFDGDYGYTF. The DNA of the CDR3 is TGTGCCACCAGTGACTTCGACGGGGACTATGGCTACACCTTC.

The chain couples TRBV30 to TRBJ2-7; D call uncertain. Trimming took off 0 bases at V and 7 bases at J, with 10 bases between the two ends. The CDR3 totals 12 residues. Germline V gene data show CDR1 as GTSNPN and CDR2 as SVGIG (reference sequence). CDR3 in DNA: TGTGCCTGGAGTGTTTCGACGGATGAGCAGTACTTC. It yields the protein CAWSVSTDEQYF. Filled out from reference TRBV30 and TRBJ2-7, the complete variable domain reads SQTIHQWPATLVQPVGSPLSLECTVEGTSNPNLYWYRQAAGRGLQLLFYSVGIGQISSEVPQNLSASRPQDRQFILSSKKLLLSDSGFYLCAWSVSTDEQYFGPGTRLTVT.

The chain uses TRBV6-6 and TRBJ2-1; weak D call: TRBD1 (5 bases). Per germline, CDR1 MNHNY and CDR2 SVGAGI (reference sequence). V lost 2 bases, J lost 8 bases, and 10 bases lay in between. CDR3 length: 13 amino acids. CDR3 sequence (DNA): TGTGCCAGCAGTTACGGTAGGGGCGATGAGCAGTTCTTC. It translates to CASSYGRGDEQFF.

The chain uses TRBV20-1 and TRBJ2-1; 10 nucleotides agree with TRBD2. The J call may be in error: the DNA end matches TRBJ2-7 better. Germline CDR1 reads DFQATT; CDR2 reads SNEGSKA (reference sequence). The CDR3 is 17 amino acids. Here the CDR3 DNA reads TGCAGTGCTAGCGATGAGCTAAGCGGGGGGGCCTACAATGAGCAGTACTTC. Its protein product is CSASDELSGGAYNEQYF.

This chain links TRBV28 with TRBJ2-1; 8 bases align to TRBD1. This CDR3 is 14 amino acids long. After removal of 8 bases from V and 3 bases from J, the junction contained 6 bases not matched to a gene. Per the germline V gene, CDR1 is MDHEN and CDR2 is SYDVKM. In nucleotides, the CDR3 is TGTGCCAGCCTACGGACAGGGCTCTACAATGAGCAGTTCTTC. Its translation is CASLRTGLYNEQFF. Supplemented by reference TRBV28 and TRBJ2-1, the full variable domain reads DVKVTQSSRYLVKRTGEKVFLECVQDMDHENMFWYRQDPGLGLRLIYFSYDVKMKEKGDIPEGYSVSREKKERFSLILESASTNQTSMYLCASLRTGLYNEQFFGPGTRLTVL.

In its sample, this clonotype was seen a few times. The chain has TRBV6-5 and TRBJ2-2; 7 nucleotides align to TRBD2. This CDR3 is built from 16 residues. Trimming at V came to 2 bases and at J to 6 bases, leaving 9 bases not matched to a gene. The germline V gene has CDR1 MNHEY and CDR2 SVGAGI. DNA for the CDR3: TGTGCCAGCAGTTACCCCGTGGGGGGGAGTTCCGGGGAGCTGTTTTTT. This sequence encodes CASSYPVGGSSGELFF.

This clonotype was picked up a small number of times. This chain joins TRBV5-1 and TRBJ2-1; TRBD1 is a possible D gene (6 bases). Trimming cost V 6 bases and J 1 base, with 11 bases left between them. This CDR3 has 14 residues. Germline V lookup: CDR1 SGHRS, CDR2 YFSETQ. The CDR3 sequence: CASTSDRSYNEQFF. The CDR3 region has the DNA TGCGCCAGCACCTCCGACAGGTCCTACAATGAGCAGTTCTTC.

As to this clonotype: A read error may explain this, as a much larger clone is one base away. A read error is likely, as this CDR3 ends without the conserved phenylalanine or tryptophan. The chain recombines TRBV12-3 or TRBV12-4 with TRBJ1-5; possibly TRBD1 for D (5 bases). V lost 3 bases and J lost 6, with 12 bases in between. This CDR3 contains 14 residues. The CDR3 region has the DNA TGTGCCAGCAGTTTCGGTGGGGGGGTTCAGCCCCAGCATTCT. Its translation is CASSFGGGVQPQHS.